These T cell receptor beta chains were read from a single sample in a study of T cell repertoires in cytomegalovirus infection. TCRdb re-analysed the reads in MiXCR, keeping a single row per CDR3 protein. The sample yields about 360,000 distinct CDR3 sequences, 15% to 20% seen once. The sequencing input was PBMCs. The receptor source for this set is a human donor in good health (CMV status not recorded). Some clones in this sample may be carry-over from other donors' samples. Both conserved end residues are part of each CDR3. Each record gives: V gene, J gene, CDR3 protein.

v_gene: TRBV5-1; j_gene: TRBJ1-1; CDR3aa: CASSLGLDGYTEAFF
v_gene: TRBV15; j_gene: TRBJ2-5; CDR3aa: CATLSASGRTYQETQYF
v_gene: TRBV7-9; j_gene: TRBJ2-7; CDR3aa: CASTSAASYEQYF
v_gene: TRBV7-2; j_gene: TRBJ1-2; CDR3aa: CASSSRTGGIDGYTF
v_gene: TRBV20-1; j_gene: TRBJ2-3; CDR3aa: CSAVPSPDTKYF
v_gene: TRBV28; j_gene: TRBJ2-5; CDR3aa: CASSLLPLQETQYF
v_gene: TRBV7-6; j_gene: TRBJ2-7; CDR3aa: CASSLEAGSPYEQYF
v_gene: TRBV6-1; j_gene: TRBJ1-1; CDR3aa: CASSQGSAVTEAFF
v_gene: TRBV2; j_gene: TRBJ1-6; CDR3aa: CASSGEGRSPLHF
v_gene: TRBV12-3/TRBV12-4; j_gene: TRBJ2-7; CDR3aa: CATPPSLVGTGSPYEQYF
v_gene: TRBV19; j_gene: TRBJ2-1; CDR3aa: CASRSPSGTSGSYEQFF
v_gene: TRBV12-3/TRBV12-4; j_gene: TRBJ2-7; CDR3aa: CASSRQALYEQYF
v_gene: TRBV2; j_gene: TRBJ1-2; CDR3aa: CASTPRTVRYGYTF
v_gene: TRBV7-9; j_gene: TRBJ2-1; CDR3aa: CASSLGDNEQFF
v_gene: TRBV7-2; j_gene: TRBJ2-5; CDR3aa: CASTEGRTYQETQYF
v_gene: TRBV18; j_gene: TRBJ1-2; CDR3aa: CASSPRTGDAYTF
v_gene: TRBV10-3; j_gene: TRBJ1-2; CDR3aa: CAISEIPRASNYGYTF
v_gene: TRBV7-2; j_gene: TRBJ2-5; CDR3aa: CASSSYSWDVETQYF